The clone carrying this TCR beta chain was counted many times. With iRepertoire HTBI primers and Arm-PCR of CDR3 regions, TCR beta libraries were built. TCRdb analysed the multiplex PCR reads with MiXCR anew, one entry per CDR3 protein. The sample includes roughly 250,000 distinct CDR3 sequences, approximately 18% of them seen just once. The data are from a study of regulatory T cells in long-lasting Graves disease. Study overall: Prior antithyroid drug treatment in newly diagnosed Graves' patients lasted under 3 months.

Time point described: newly diagnosed GD, antithyroid drugs for less than 3 months. Following extraction of RNA from PBMCs, that RNA was used to make the TCR library. Germline lookup yields CDR1 SGHDN and CDR2 FVKESK. The CDR3 is made up of 14 amino acids. V lost 5 bases, J lost 7 bases, and 14 bases lay in between. In addition, the sample was reused for a study of T cells in Graves' hyperthyroidism and ophthalmopathy. This second study says: For Graves' hyperthyroidism to be stable, ophthalmopathy could not progress within 18 months. Most expanded thyroid clonotypes above 0.001 recurred in blood. The model identified upcoming ophthalmopathy a median approximately six months ahead of onset.

This chain uses TRBV14 with TRBJ1-4; D ambiguous. This receptor was taken from a woman in her thirties with Graves disease. Material: peripheral blood mononuclear cells (PBMCs), obtained at new diagnosis, from a patient treated with antithyroid drugs. The CDR3 DNA sequence: TGTGCCAGCAGCTCACACGGAGGGATTGAAAAACTGTTTTTT. Its translation is CASSSHGGIEKLFF.